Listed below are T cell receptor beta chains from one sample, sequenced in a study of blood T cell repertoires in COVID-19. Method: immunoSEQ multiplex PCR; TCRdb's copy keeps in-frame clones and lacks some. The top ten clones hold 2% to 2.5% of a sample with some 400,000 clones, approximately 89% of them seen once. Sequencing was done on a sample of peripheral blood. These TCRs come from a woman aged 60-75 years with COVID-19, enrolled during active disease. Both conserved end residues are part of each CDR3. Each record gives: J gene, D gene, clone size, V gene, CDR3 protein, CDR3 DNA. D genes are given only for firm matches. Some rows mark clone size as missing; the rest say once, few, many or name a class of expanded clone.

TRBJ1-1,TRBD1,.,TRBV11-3,CASSFDREKAFF,TGTGCCAGCAGCTTCGACAGGGAGAAAGCTTTCTTT
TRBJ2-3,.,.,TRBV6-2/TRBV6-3,CASSSRDTQYF,TGTGCCAGCAGTTCCAGGGATACGCAGTATTTT
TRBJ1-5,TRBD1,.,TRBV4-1,CASSQGDSRPYGNQPQHF,TGCGCCAGCAGCCAAGGGGACAGCCGTCCCTATGGCAATCAGCCCCAGCATTTT
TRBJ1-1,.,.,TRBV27,CASGRSYRATSMNTEAFF,TGTGCCAGCGGGAGAAGCTACAGGGCAACAAGCATGAACACTGAAGCTTTCTTT
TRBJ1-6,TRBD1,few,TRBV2,CASSVTGGNSPLHF,TGTGCCAGCAGTGTGACAGGGGGGAATTCACCCCTCCACTTT
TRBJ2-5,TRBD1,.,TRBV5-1,CASSQGTGVRGETQYF,TGCGCCAGCAGCCAGGGGACAGGCGTCCGGGGTGAGACCCAGTACTTC
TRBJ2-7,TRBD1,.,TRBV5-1,CASSPGTASYEQYF,TGCGCCAGCAGCCCCGGGACAGCGTCCTACGAGCAGTACTTC
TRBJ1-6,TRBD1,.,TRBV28,CASRIPGQGANNSPLHF,TGTGCCAGCAGGATACCGGGACAGGGGGCAAATAATTCACCCCTCCACTTT
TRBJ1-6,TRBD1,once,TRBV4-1,CASSQEATGGFNSPLHF,TGCGCCAGCAGCCAAGAAGCTACAGGGGGTTTTAATTCACCCCTCCACTTT
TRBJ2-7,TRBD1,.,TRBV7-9,CASSRDRVSYEQYF,TGTGCCAGCAGCCGGGACAGAGTCTCCTACGAGCAGTACTTC
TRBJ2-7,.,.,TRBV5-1,CASSLEWGPYEQYF,TGCGCCAGCAGCTTGGAATGGGGGCCCTACGAGCAGTACTTC
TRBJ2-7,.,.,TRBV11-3,CASSLGEAYEQYF,TGTGCCAGCAGCTTAGGAGAGGCCTACGAGCAGTACTTC
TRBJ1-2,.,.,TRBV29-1,CSVGSLANYGYTF,TGCAGCGTTGGGTCCCTAGCTAACTATGGCTACACCTTC
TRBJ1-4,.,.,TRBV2,CASAELTTNEKLFF,TGTGCCAGCGCCGAGCTGACAACTAATGAAAAACTGTTTTTT
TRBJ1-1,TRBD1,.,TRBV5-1,CASGGQGGTEAFF,TGCGCCAGCGGCGGACAGGGCGGCACTGAAGCTTTCTTT
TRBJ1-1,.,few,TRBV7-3,CASSLREDSMNTEAFF,TGTGCCAGCAGCTTAAGAGAGGACAGCATGAACACTGAAGCTTTCTTT
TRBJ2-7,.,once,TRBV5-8,CASSGPFEQYF,TGTGCCAGCAGCGGCCCTTTCGAGCAGTACTTC
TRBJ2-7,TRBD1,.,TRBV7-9,CASSFETGGARDF,TGTGCCAGCAGCTTCGAGACAGGGGGCGCGAGGGACTTC
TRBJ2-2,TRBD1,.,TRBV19,CASSPSGTGGILNTGELFF,TGTGCCAGTAGTCCGTCCGGGACAGGGGGAATTTTGAACACCGGGGAGCTGTTTTTT
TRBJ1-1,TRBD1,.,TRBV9,CASSVGQGAQAEAFF,TGTGCCAGCAGCGTCGGACAGGGGGCTCAGGCTGAAGCTTTCTTT
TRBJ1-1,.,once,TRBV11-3,CASSATATEAFF,TGTGCCAGCAGCGCGACAGCCACTGAAGCTTTCTTT
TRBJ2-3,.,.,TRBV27,CASSLGQAQYF,TGTGCCAGCAGTTTAGGCCAGGCGCAGTATTTT
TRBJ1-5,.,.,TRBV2,CASRITEMYSNQPQHF,TGTGCCAGCAGGATTACCGAGATGTATAGCAATCAGCCCCAGCATTTT
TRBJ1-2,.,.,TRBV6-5,CASSSSWSGGYTF,.
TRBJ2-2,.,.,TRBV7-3,CASSASAGSGELFF,TGTGCCAGCAGCGCCTCCGCGGGTTCCGGGGAGCTGTTTTTT
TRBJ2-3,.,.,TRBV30,CAWSVQSDTQYF,TGTGCCTGGAGTGTACAGTCAGATACGCAGTATTTT
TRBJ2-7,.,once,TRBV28,CASSLPQSGTYEQYF,TGTGCCAGCAGTTTACCTCAGTCAGGGACCTACGAGCAGTACTTC
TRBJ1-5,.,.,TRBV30,CAWSVPTVKGNQPQHF,TGTGCCTGGAGTGTACCGACAGTGAAAGGCAATCAGCCCCAGCATTTT
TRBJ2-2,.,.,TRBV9,CASSVRGQPYTGELFF,TGTGCCAGCAGCGTGCGGGGGCAGCCGTACACCGGGGAGCTGTTTTTT
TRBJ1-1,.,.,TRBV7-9,CASSPSNTEAFF,TGTGCCAGCAGCCCATCAAACACTGAAGCTTTCTTT
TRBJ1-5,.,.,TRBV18,CASSDPGKNGYQPQHF,TGTGCCAGCTCAGATCCAGGGAAAAATGGGTATCAGCCCCAGCATTTT
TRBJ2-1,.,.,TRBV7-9,CASSNAPHGLTDEQFF,TGTGCCAGCAGCAACGCTCCTCACGGCTTAACAGATGAGCAGTTCTTC
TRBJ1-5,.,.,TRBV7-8,CASSLGLDQPQHF,TGTGCCAGCAGCTTAGGGCTCGATCAGCCCCAGCATTTT
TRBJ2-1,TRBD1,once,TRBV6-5,CASSYGDSYNEQFF,TGTGCCAGCAGTTACGGGGACAGCTACAATGAGCAGTTCTTC
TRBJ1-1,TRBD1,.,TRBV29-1,CSVDDRGNTEAFF,TGCAGCGTTGATGACAGGGGAAACACTGAAGCTTTCTTT
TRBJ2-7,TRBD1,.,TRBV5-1,CASSDPGQNYEQYF,TGCGCCAGCAGCGACCCGGGACAGAACTACGAGCAGTACTTC
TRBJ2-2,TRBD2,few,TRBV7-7,CASSSTGLGTGELFF,TGTGCTAGCAGCTCGACGGGACTAGGTACCGGGGAGCTGTTTTTT
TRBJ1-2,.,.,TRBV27,CASSPDSYGYTF,TGTGCCAGCAGTCCTGACAGCTATGGCTACACCTTC
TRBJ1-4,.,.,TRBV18,CASSPPSRSGEKLFF,TGTGCCAGCTCACCACCGTCTAGGTCGGGTGAAAAACTGTTTTTT
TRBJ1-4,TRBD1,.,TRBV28,CASSPQGARGEKLFF,TGTGCCAGCAGTCCCCAGGGGGCGCGGGGTGAAAAACTGTTTTTT
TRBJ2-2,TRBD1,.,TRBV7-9,CASGGTGGASTGELFF,TGTGCCAGCGGAGGGACAGGGGGCGCGAGCACCGGGGAGCTGTTTTTT
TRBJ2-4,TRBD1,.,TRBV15,CATSFGGTGGNIQYF,TGTGCCACCAGCTTCGGGGGAACAGGGGGAAACATTCAGTACTTC
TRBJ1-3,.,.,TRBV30,CAWSVLLTGAGDTIYF,TGTGCCTGGAGTGTACTCTTGACGGGAGCTGGGGACACCATATATTTT
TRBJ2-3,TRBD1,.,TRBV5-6,CASSLYRTRDRGHHTQYF,TGTGCCAGCAGCTTGTACAGGACCCGGGACAGGGGGCATCATACGCAGTATTTT
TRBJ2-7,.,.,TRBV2,CARGRGEIYEQYF,TGTGCCAGAGGTCGAGGTGAGATCTACGAGCAGTACTTC
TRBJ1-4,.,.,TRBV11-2,CASSLDLQNEKLFF,TGTGCCAGCAGCTTAGATCTGCAGAACGAAAAACTGTTTTTT
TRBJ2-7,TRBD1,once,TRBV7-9,CASSRTGTGPSYEQYF,TGTGCCAGCAGTAGGACCGGGACAGGACCCTCCTACGAGCAGTACTTC
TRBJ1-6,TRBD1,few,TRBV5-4,CASSLGGGQYNSPLHF,TGTGCCAGCAGCTTGGGTGGGGGACAGTATAATTCACCCCTCCACTTT
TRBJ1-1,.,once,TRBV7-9,CASSSIRQTLNTEAFF,TGTGCCAGCAGCTCGATCCGACAAACGCTGAACACTGAAGCTTTCTTT
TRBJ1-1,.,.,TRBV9,CASDRPSGKAFF,TGTGCCAGCGACAGACCGTCAGGGAAAGCTTTCTTT
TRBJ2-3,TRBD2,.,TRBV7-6,CASSSRRTSSTDTQYF,TGTGCCAGCAGCTCACGCAGGACTAGTTCCACAGATACGCAGTATTTT
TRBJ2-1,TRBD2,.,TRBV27,CASSTRRTSGANEQFF,TGTGCCAGTTCGACGAGGAGGACTAGCGGGGCTAATGAGCAGTTCTTC
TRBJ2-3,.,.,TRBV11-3,CASSPGGAEDTQYF,TGTGCCAGCAGCCCGGGTGGGGCGGAGGATACGCAGTATTTT